These T cell receptor beta chains were read from a single sample in a study of memory CD4+ T cells and cytomegalovirus serostatus. Only in-frame clones appear in the TCRdb table, and some are missing; sequencing was by immunoSEQ multiplex PCR. The data show 85,000 to 100,000 clones, with 80% seen just once and 3.5% to 4% held by the top ten. Specimen: memory CD4+ T cells from blood. The receptor source for this set is an adult in good health and CMV-seropositive. Both conserved end residues are part of each CDR3. Fields, in order: D gene, J gene, V gene, clone size, CDR3 DNA, CDR3 protein. The D gene is left open where the match is weak. Clone size is stated in some rows and not others, as once, few, many or a class when expanded.

D: .; J: TRBJ1-1; V: TRBV10-1; size: .; DNA: TGCGCCAGCAGTGAGATACAGGGAGGGAAAATGAACACTGAAGCTTTCTTT; CDR3: CASSEIQGGKMNTEAFF
D: .; J: TRBJ2-3; V: TRBV15; size: .; DNA: TGTGCCACCAGCGGACGAGTCACTAGCACAGATACGCAGTATTTT; CDR3: CATSGRVTSTDTQYF
D: TRBD2; J: TRBJ2-2; V: TRBV11-3; size: .; DNA: TGTGCCAGCAGCTTACTCGCGGGAGGGAACACCGGGGAGCTGTTTTTT; CDR3: CASSLLAGGNTGELFF
D: TRBD1; J: TRBJ1-3; V: TRBV28; size: .; DNA: TGTGCCAGCAGTGCCCCGGGACAGGGAAACACCATATATTTT; CDR3: CASSAPGQGNTIYF
D: TRBD1; J: TRBJ2-7; V: TRBV7-2; size: .; DNA: TGTGCCAGCAGCTTAGAGGGGACAGGGACCTACGAGCAGTACTTC; CDR3: CASSLEGTGTYEQYF
D: .; J: TRBJ2-1; V: TRBV7-2; size: few; DNA: TGTGCCAGCAGCTCCCCGACGGGAGTGGGACCAAATGAGCAGTTCTTC; CDR3: CASSSPTGVGPNEQFF
D: .; J: TRBJ2-1; V: TRBV6-5; size: .; DNA: TGTGCCAGCAGTTACGTCCCTGGGAATGAGCAGTTCTTC; CDR3: CASSYVPGNEQFF
D: .; J: TRBJ2-6; V: TRBV7-8; size: .; DNA: TGTGCCAGCAGCTTAGGGGCAGGGAGGTCCGGGGCCAACGTCCTGACTTTC; CDR3: CASSLGAGRSGANVLTF
D: TRBD1; J: TRBJ1-3; V: TRBV28; size: .; DNA: TGTGCCAGCAGTGGGGACCCGGGACAGGGAGGCTCTGGAAACACCATATATTTT; CDR3: CASSGDPGQGGSGNTIYF
D: .; J: TRBJ1-2; V: TRBV11-3; size: .; DNA: TGTGCCAACAGCTTAGCCAGGGGAGTTAATGGCTACACCTTC; CDR3: CANSLARGVNGYTF
D: .; J: TRBJ1-2; V: TRBV9; size: .; DNA: TGTGCCAGCAGCCAAGACACATCTAACTATGGCTACACCTTC; CDR3: CASSQDTSNYGYTF
D: .; J: TRBJ2-7; V: TRBV29-1; size: .; DNA: TGCAGCGCCGCATGGACGGAGACCTACGAGCAGTACTTC; CDR3: CSAAWTETYEQYF
D: .; J: TRBJ2-5; V: TRBV4-1; size: once; DNA: TGCGCCAGCAGCACCGGGTCTCACAAAGAGACCCAGTACTTC; CDR3: CASSTGSHKETQYF
D: TRBD2; J: TRBJ2-5; V: TRBV7-8; size: .; DNA: TGTGCGTCCACGAGGCTAGCGGGAGAGACCCAGTACTTC; CDR3: CASTRLAGETQYF
D: TRBD2; J: TRBJ2-7; V: TRBV13; size: .; DNA: TGTGCCAGCAGCAACAGACTAGCGGGAGGCTACGAGCAGTACTTC; CDR3: CASSNRLAGGYEQYF
D: TRBD2; J: TRBJ2-5; V: TRBV7-2; size: .; DNA: TGTGCCAGCAGCTCGTGGACTAGCGGGAGTCAGACCCAGTACTTC; CDR3: CASSSWTSGSQTQYF
D: .; J: TRBJ2-2; V: TRBV2; size: .; DNA: TGTGCCAGCAGTGGGTTCGGGACTTCCACCGGGGAGCTGTTTTTT; CDR3: CASSGFGTSTGELFF
D: TRBD2; J: TRBJ2-1; V: TRBV7-3; size: .; DNA: TGTGCCAGCAGCCCCGGACTAGGACGGGCTGAGCAGTTCTTC; CDR3: CASSPGLGRAEQFF
D: TRBD1; J: TRBJ1-1; V: TRBV6-1; size: .; DNA: TGTGCCAGCAGGCCCGGGACAGCGAACACTGAAGCTTTCTTT; CDR3: CASRPGTANTEAFF
D: .; J: TRBJ2-1; V: TRBV28; size: .; DNA: TGTGCCAGCAGACCCTCAAACAGGGAGGGAGGGACCTATGAGTTCTTC; CDR3: CASRPSNREGGTYEFF
D: .; J: TRBJ2-1; V: TRBV6-1; size: .; DNA: TGTGCCAGCAGTGAACGGCGGGATAGCAATGAGCAGTTCTTC; CDR3: CASSERRDSNEQFF
D: .; J: TRBJ2-2; V: TRBV7-8; size: once; DNA: TGTGCCAGCAGCTTATTCGGGGGCAGCCTAACCGGGGAGCTGTTTTTT; CDR3: CASSLFGGSLTGELFF
D: TRBD1; J: TRBJ2-7; V: TRBV2; size: few; DNA: TGTGCCAGCAGTGTCGGGACAGGGGCCTACGAGCAGTACTTC; CDR3: CASSVGTGAYEQYF
D: .; J: TRBJ1-2; V: TRBV6-6; size: .; DNA: TGTGCCAGCAGTTACGAGGGGGGGACTGGTGGCTACACCTTC; CDR3: CASSYEGGTGGYTF
D: .; J: TRBJ2-3; V: TRBV4-2; size: few; DNA: TGTGCCAGCAGCCCGGAAGCCAGACGGAGCACAGATACGCAGTATTTT; CDR3: CASSPEARRSTDTQYF
D: .; J: TRBJ2-3; V: TRBV7-2; size: few; DNA: TGTGCCAGCAGATTTTCCCCCTCGGGTCCAGATACGCAGTATTTT; CDR3: CASRFSPSGPDTQYF
D: .; J: TRBJ1-1; V: TRBV6-1; size: .; DNA: TGTGCCAGCAGTGAAAAAGTGGAGAGACCGAACACTGAAGCTTTCTTT; CDR3: CASSEKVERPNTEAFF
D: .; J: TRBJ1-4; V: TRBV7-6; size: .; DNA: TGTGCCAGCAGCTCGGTGCCTAATGAAAAACTGTTTTTT; CDR3: CASSSVPNEKLFF
D: .; J: TRBJ1-5; V: TRBV19; size: .; DNA: TGTGCCAGTAGTATAGGCCAGGGGCGGGCAGGGAACAATCAGCCCCAGCATTTT; CDR3: CASSIGQGRAGNNQPQHF
D: .; J: TRBJ1-5; V: TRBV5-5; size: .; DNA: TGTGCCAGCAGCTTGATACTGCAGCGCCTCGATCAGCCCCAGCATTTT; CDR3: CASSLILQRLDQPQHF
D: TRBD1; J: TRBJ1-5; V: TRBV28; size: .; DNA: TGTGCCAGCAGGCCAGGGGGTTGGAATCAGCCCCAGCATTTT; CDR3: CASRPGGWNQPQHF
D: .; J: TRBJ2-3; V: TRBV2; size: .; DNA: TGTGCCAGCCTTAGGTGGGATACGCAGTATTTT; CDR3: CASLRWDTQYF
D: TRBD2; J: TRBJ2-1; V: TRBV7-9; size: once; DNA: TGTGCCAGCAGCTTAGTTCCGGGACTAGCCAATGAGCAGTTCTTC; CDR3: CASSLVPGLANEQFF
D: TRBD1; J: TRBJ2-5; V: TRBV29-1; size: .; DNA: TGCAGCGTCCTCCCGACAGGGGCAGAGACCCAGTACTTC; CDR3: CSVLPTGAETQYF
D: TRBD2; J: TRBJ2-5; V: TRBV28; size: .; DNA: TGTGCCAGCAGTGGGCGACTAGCGGGAGCTGTTGAGACCCAGTACTTC; CDR3: CASSGRLAGAVETQYF
D: TRBD2; J: TRBJ2-2; V: TRBV5-1; size: .; DNA: TGCGCCACCTCTACTAGCGGCGCGAACACCGGGGAGCTGTTTTTT; CDR3: CATSTSGANTGELFF
D: .; J: TRBJ1-1; V: TRBV2; size: .; DNA: TGTGCCAGAAGCTTGGGAGGGGGTGCCGAAGCTTTCTTT; CDR3: CARSLGGGAEAFF